The 22 T cell receptor beta chains listed next were all sequenced from one sample in a study of T cells in Graves' hyperthyroidism and ophthalmopathy (dated 2019 in TCRdb). The library was generated by multiplex PCR. The data were produced on an Illumina HiSeq 2000. TCR beta CDR3 regions were amplified from RNA transcripts. For the first round of RT-PCR on the TCR CDR3, the HTBI primer set was used together with the Qiagen OneStep RT-PCR kit. TCRdb reprocessing: public reads trimmed at Q25 with fastp, clones called with MiXCR, in-frame beta chains kept. Each entry merges the rows of one CDR3 protein and shows their most common DNA and genes. A total of roughly 560,000 distinct CDR3 sequences appear in this sample, about 15% of them only once. Together, the top ten hold over 3.5% of the sample. Sequenced sample: blood. These receptors all come from a woman between 35 and 50 years old with Graves' ophthalmopathy.

This clonotype has more than one count but fewer than ten. The V gene is TRBV14, the J gene TRBJ2-7, with D hard to call. The CDR3 runs 13 residues. CDR1 and CDR2 (germline): SGHDN, FVKESK. The V and J ends lost 3 bases and 0 bases respectively, with 6 bases between them. CDR3 sequence reads: CASSHHSSYEQYF. In DNA, the CDR3 is TGTGCCAGCAGCCACCATAGCTCCTACGAGCAGTACTTC.

The table lists this clonotype with many counts. V usage is TRBV11-2 and J usage is TRBJ1-2, with unresolved D. Germline V lookup: CDR1 SGHAT, CDR2 FQNNGV. The CDR3 runs to 13 residues. The V end was cut by 0 bases, the J end by 2 bases, with 4 bases between. CDR3 residues: CASSLERNYGYTF. The CDR3 DNA reads TGTGCCAGCAGCTTAGAAAGAAACTATGGCTACACCTTC.

This clonotype was counted at least ten times. This sequence joins TRBV6-5 and TRBJ2-7, with D unresolved. Trimming took 0 bases from V and 6 from J, leaving 6 bases between them. Germline V gene sequence: CDR1 MNHEY, CDR2 SVGAGI. CDR3 length: 12 residues. CDR3 amino acids: CASSYSSREQYF. CDR3 DNA: TGTGCCAGCAGTTACTCTAGCCGCGAGCAGTACTTC.

J is TRBJ2-7 and V is TRBV28, with 8 nucleotides matching TRBD2. V trimming: 3 bases; J trimming: 2 bases; junction bases outside the gene matches: 9. CDR1 MDHEN and CDR2 SYDVKM come from the germline V gene. The CDR3 length is 16 residues. The CDR3 bases are TGTGCCAGCAGTTTCCATTTAGCGGGGTTAACCTACGAGCAGTACTTC. Protein: CASSFHLAGLTYEQYF.

This clonotype was found many times. The genes are TRBV5-1 and TRBJ2-7; 10 nucleotides line up with TRBD1. Germline V gene lookup returns CDR1 SGHRS and CDR2 YFSETQ. The V gene end was trimmed by 5 bases and the J gene end by 4 bases; junction bases not matched to a gene: 12. The CDR3 contains 16 residues. The chain's CDR3 is CASRTYPGQGSYEQYF. Here the CDR3 DNA reads TGCGCCAGCAGGACGTATCCGGGACAGGGGTCTTACGAGCAGTACTTC.

This clonotype occurred many times. V usage is TRBV28 and J usage is TRBJ2-7; D not certain. The germline V and J ends were trimmed by 7 bases and 0 bases, with 10 bases remaining between them. This CDR3 has 13 amino acids. The germline V gene has CDR1 MDHEN and CDR2 SYDVKM. In nucleotides, the CDR3 is TGTGCCAGCATGAAATTTAGCTCCTACGAGCAGTACTTC. It encodes CASMKFSSYEQYF.

This clonotype has a count of ten or more. The chain's CDR3 is CASSFAGEGTQYF. The CDR3 DNA reads as TGCGCCAGCAGCTTCGCGGGAGAGGGGACCCAGTACTTC. The chain has TRBV5-1 and TRBJ2-5; TRBD2 aligns across 7 bases. Trimming took 2 bases from V and 7 from J; bases not matched to a gene: 5. The V gene's germline CDR1 is SGHRS and CDR2 YFSETQ. The CDR3 length is 13 residues.

This clonotype occurred many times. CDR3 loop: CASSLALASLADTQYF. The CDR3 bases are TGTGCCAGCAGTTTAGCCCTAGCGTCACTCGCAGATACGCAGTATTTT. The chain joins TRBV27 to TRBJ2-3; a possible D gene is TRBD2 (6 bases). The CDR3 has 16 residues. V lost 2 bases and J 4 bases, leaving 16 bases between the germline ends. CDR1 MNHEY and CDR2 SMNVEV come from the germline V gene (reference sequence).

This clonotype came up many times. The V call is TRBV7-9, the J call TRBJ2-7; 7 bases are a match to TRBD2. Germline V gene sequence: CDR1 SEHNR, CDR2 FQNEAQ (reference sequence). Unmatched junction bases numbered 5, after V lost 5 bases and J lost 4 bases. This CDR3 is built from 13 residues. DNA for the CDR3: TGTGCCAGCAGCCCTAGGGAGGGGTACGAGCAGTACTTC. Residues: CASSPREGYEQYF.

This chain links TRBV10-3 with TRBJ2-5; 8 bases align to TRBD2. V was pared by 6 bases and J by 5 bases, with 5 bases of the junction left unmatched. Germline CDR1 and CDR2: ENHRY and SYGVKD. The CDR3 consists of 13 residues. The CDR3 sequence: CAISRTSTETQYF. The CDR3 DNA reads as TGTGCCATCAGCAGGACTAGCACGGAGACCCAGTACTTC.

This clonotype was seen at least ten times. This rearrangement joins TRBV7-2 to TRBJ1-2, with TRBD1 as a possible D gene (6 bases). Per germline, CDR1 SGHTA and CDR2 FQGNSA. The CDR3 covers 14 residues. Trimming shortened V by 1 base and J by 6 bases, and 12 bases separated the two germline ends. As DNA, the CDR3 is TGTGCCAGCAGCTTAGGCGGGCAGGGGAATGGCTACACCTTC. Residues: CASSLGGQGNGYTF. The variable domain in full, with the rest retrieved from reference TRBV7-2 and TRBJ1-2, is GAGVSQSPSNKVTEKGKDVELRCDPISGHTALYWYRQSLGQGLEFLIYFQGNSAPDKSGLPSDRFSAERTGGSVSTLTIQRTQQEDSAVYLCASSLGGQGNGYTFGSGTRLTVV.

The chain has TRBV27 and TRBJ2-5; 9 nucleotides match TRBD1. Germline trimming cut 6 bases from V and 5 bases from J; bases unmatched to any gene: 13. This CDR3 region has 16 residues. Germline V gives CDR1 MNHEY, CDR2 SMNVEV (reference sequence). CDR3 in amino acids: CASSRIRDRDRETQYF. In DNA, the CDR3 is TGTGCCAGCAGCCGAATAAGGGACAGGGATAGGGAGACCCAGTACTTC.

This clonotype was counted at least ten times. This sequence joins TRBV28 and TRBJ1-1; D unresolved. V was pared by 1 base and J by 0 bases, with 15 bases between. Germline CDR1 and CDR2: MDHEN and SYDVKM. This CDR3 is 17 amino acids long. This CDR3 is CASSLLTGPRMNTEAFF. CDR3 coding DNA: TGTGCCAGCAGTTTATTAACTGGGCCAAGAATGAACACTGAAGCTTTCTTT.

The chain links TRBV6-1 to TRBJ2-2; TRBD1 matches 9 bases. The V segment lost 4 bases and the J segment 0 bases; nucleotides outside the gene matches: 12. This CDR3 spans 19 amino acids. Germline loops: CDR1 MNHNS, CDR2 SASEGT. CDR3 nucleotides: TGTGCCAGCAGTGCCCCGGGACAGGGTATAATCTCGAACACCGGGGAGCTGTTTTTT. Translation: CASSAPGQGIISNTGELFF.

This clonotype was seen at least ten times. The gene calls are TRBV27 and TRBJ2-5, with 7 bases that match TRBD2. This CDR3 is built from 13 residues. Trimming at V came to 7 bases and at J to 5 bases, leaving 7 bases not matched to a gene. CDR1 and CDR2 (germline): MNHEY, SMNVEV (reference sequence). CDR3 region: CASNPWGGETQYF. CDR3 coding DNA: TGTGCCAGCAATCCTTGGGGGGGGGAGACCCAGTACTTC.

In its sample, this clonotype was seen many times. The chain carries TRBV7-3 and TRBJ1-1; D perhaps matches TRBD1 (5 bases). The V and J ends lost 2 bases and 1 base respectively, with 8 bases between them. The CDR3 loop spans 14 amino acids. CDR1 is SGHTA, CDR2 FQGTGA, per germline. CDR3 amino acids: CASSLGGRNTEAFF. The CDR3, as DNA: TGTGCCAGCAGCTTAGGGGGACGGAACACTGAAGCTTTCTTT.

This clonotype was detected ten times or more. The CDR3 is CASSYSNPDYNSPLHF. The DNA of the CDR3 is TGTGCCAGCAGTTACTCAAACCCCGACTATAATTCACCCCTCCACTTT. The chain combines TRBV6-5 with TRBJ1-6; D gene unclear. The CDR3 sequence is 16 residues long. V shed 0 bases and J shed 3 bases, with 9 bases lying between them. Looked up from germline, CDR1 is MNHEY and CDR2 is SVGAGI.

This clonotype was counted at least ten times. A much larger clone is a single base away; this may be a read error. Likely a read error: the CDR3 ends without its conserved phenylalanine or tryptophan. V and J are TRBV6-2 or TRBV6-3 and TRBJ1-1, with D perhaps TRBD1 (6 bases). Germline CDR1 and CDR2: MNHEY and SVGEGT. The CDR3 is 15 amino acids. Between the trimmed V and J ends, which lost 0 bases and 5 bases, there was a span of 13 bases. The CDR3 sequence: CASSYSRVRGTEAFL. CDR3 bases: TGTGCCAGCAGTTACTCGAGGGTCAGGGGAACTGAAGCTTTCTTA.

The chain joins TRBV12-3 or TRBV12-4 to TRBJ1-2, with D unresolved. Trimming cost V 1 base and J 6 bases, with 6 bases left between them. The CDR3 totals 12 residues. As DNA, the CDR3 is TGTGCCAGCAGTTTAGGGGCCAATGGCTACACCTTC. Translated: CASSLGANGYTF.

This clonotype came up many times. This chain links TRBV20-1 with TRBJ2-5; perhaps TRBD2 as D (6 bases). The CDR3 sequence is 16 residues long. V was clipped by 1 base and J by 2 bases, with 17 bases between them. Germline CDR1 reads DFQATT; CDR2 reads SNEGSKA (reference sequence). The CDR3 here is CSARGRKRVIQETQYF. DNA for the CDR3: TGCAGTGCTAGAGGGAGGAAGCGGGTTATTCAAGAGACCCAGTACTTC.

The chain has TRBV28 and TRBJ1-2; D is unresolved. Germline V gene sequence: CDR1 MDHEN, CDR2 SYDVKM. The CDR3 contains 14 residues. The germline V and J ends were trimmed by 2 bases and 2 bases, with 9 bases remaining between them. The CDR3 spells CASSLGGKNYGYTF. In DNA, the CDR3 is TGTGCCAGCAGTTTAGGAGGGAAAAACTATGGCTACACCTTC.

The chain employs TRBV7-3 and TRBJ2-7, with 12 bases lining up with TRBD1. The CDR3 has 14 amino acids. V lost 5 bases, J lost 8 bases, and 7 bases stayed unmatched. Germline-derived CDR1 and CDR2 are SGHTA and FQGTGA. The CDR3 nucleotides read TGTGCCAGCAGCCCCGGGGGGACAGGGGGCCAGCAGTACTTC. It is translated as CASSPGGTGGQQYF.